Shown below are 29 T cell receptor beta chains from a single sample sequenced in a study of T cell responses to AZD1222 COVID-19 vaccine (dated by TCRdb to the early 2020s). Libraries were constructed by the immunoSEQ multiplex PCR assay. Not all clones reach the TCRdb copy of this immuneACCESS table, which keeps in-frame sequences only. Checked studies attribute under half of the gap to unresolved V genes and leave the rest unexplained. This sample holds roughly 160,000 clones; approximately 88% were observed only once. The ten largest clonotypes hold around 0.99% of the sample. This specimen's time point label, per the study, means: about 28 days (+/-7) after the second vaccine dose. This material consisted of peripheral blood, taken 28 days after the second AZD1222 dose. These receptors were taken from an adult who received the AZD1222 COVID-19 vaccine.

The chain has TRBV12-5 and TRBJ2-7; either TRBD1 or TRBD2 may fit D (6 bases each). Trimming stripped 2 bases from V and 5 bases from J, with 16 bases between. CDR1 and CDR2 (germline): LGHNT, FRNRAP. This CDR3 region has 15 residues. The CDR3 sequence is CASGLRGTGDHEQYF. DNA of the CDR3: TGTGCTAGTGGTTTGAGGGGGACGGGGGACCACGAGCAGTACTTC.

The CDR3: CASGTGGFNEQFF. The CDR3 nucleotides are TGCGCCTCCGGGACAGGTGGGTTCAATGAGCAGTTCTTC. V usage is TRBV5-1 and J usage is TRBJ2-1; 8 bases are shared with TRBD1. CDR1 and CDR2 from the germline V gene are SGHRS and YFSETQ. V lost 10 bases to trimming and J lost 6 bases; unmatched junction nucleotides: 9. CDR3 length equals 13 residues. The whole variable domain, filled in from reference TRBV5-1 and TRBJ2-1, reads KAGVTQTPRYLIKTRGQQVTLSCSPISGHRSVSWYQQTPGQGLQFLFEYFSETQRNKGNFPGRFSGRQFSNSRSEMNVSTLELGDSALYLCASGTGGFNEQFFGPGTRLTVL.

This clone was counted a single time. This chain uses TRBV12-3 or TRBV12-4 with TRBJ1-1, with D possibly being TRBD1 (5 bases). The CDR3 runs to 12 residues. V was cut by 5 bases and J by 11 bases, with 15 bases left in between. The chain's CDR3 is CASSGYGTRAFF. Here the CDR3 DNA reads TGTGCCAGCAGTGGCTACGGGACGAGGGCTTTCTTT.

This rearrangement joins TRBV10-2 to TRBJ1-2, with 8 bases matching TRBD1. The CDR3 totals 14 residues. The germline CDR1 and CDR2 sequences are WSHSY and SAAADI. V gave up 4 bases and J gave up 4 bases; unmatched junction bases: 5. CDR3 amino acids: CASSAQTGAYGYTF. The CDR3 bases are TGCGCCAGCAGTGCCCAGACAGGGGCCTATGGCTACACCTTC.

The gene calls are TRBV3-1 (or the pseudogene TRBV3-2) and TRBJ2-2; D remains unclear. This CDR3 is 12 amino acids long. V lost 10 bases and J lost 5, with 11 bases in between. Germline lookup yields CDR1 LGHDT and CDR2 YNNKEL (reference sequence). Here the CDR3 DNA reads TGTGCCACCGCTCCGTCGACCGGGGAGCTGTTTTTT. It specifies CATAPSTGELFF.

This chain connects TRBV3-1 (or the pseudogene TRBV3-2) to TRBJ1-1, with D unresolved. V lost 3 bases, J lost 6 bases, and 20 bases lay in between. Germline loops: CDR1 LGHDT, CDR2 YNNKEL (reference sequence). The CDR3 length is 16 residues. CDR3 sequence: CASSHGPISRIPEAFF. The CDR3 region has the DNA TGTGCCAGCAGCCACGGACCGATCAGTCGGATACCTGAAGCTTTCTTT.

The chain joins TRBV18 to TRBJ1-3; D perhaps matches TRBD1 (5 bases). Trimming cost V 3 bases and J 0 bases, with 12 bases left between them. Per the germline V gene, CDR1 is KGHSH and CDR2 is LQKENI. This CDR3 is built from 16 residues. The CDR3 loop reads CASSPKTDLSGNTIYF. DNA for the CDR3: TGTGCCAGCTCACCCAAGACAGACCTCTCTGGAAACACCATATATTTT.

CDR3 DNA sequence: TGTGCCAGCAGTCACGGACTAGCGGGTCCGGAGACCCAGTACTTC. Amino acid sequence: CASSHGLAGPETQYF. The chain joins TRBV27 to TRBJ2-5; 11 bases line up with TRBD2. V lost 5 bases to trimming and J lost 5 bases; unmatched junction nucleotides: 7. The CDR3 is made up of 15 amino acids. CDR1 and CDR2 (germline): MNHEY, SMNVEV (reference sequence).

The V call is TRBV2, the J call TRBJ2-4; TRBD1 is a possible D gene (5 bases). CDR3 length equals 10 residues. Germline V gives CDR1 SNHLY, CDR2 FYNNEI. The germline V and J ends were trimmed by 2 bases and 14 bases, with 7 bases remaining between them. The CDR3 reads CASSESREYF. CDR3 nucleotide sequence: TGTGCCAGCAGTGAAAGCAGGGAGTACTTC.

The rearrangement links TRBV10-1 to TRBJ1-6; 7 bases line up with TRBD1. V shed 6 bases, J shed 6 bases, and the junction held 8 bases outside the gene matches. This CDR3 is built from 15 residues. From germline, CDR1 is WNHNN and CDR2 SYGVQD (reference sequence). The CDR3 reads CASRVYGTANSPLHF. Here the CDR3 DNA reads TGCGCCAGCAGAGTTTATGGGACAGCTAATTCACCCCTCCACTTT.

The chain has TRBV18 and TRBJ2-1; D may be TRBD2 (7 bases). Germline values: CDR1 KGHSH, CDR2 LQKENI. The CDR3 spans 16 residues. The V end was cut by 2 bases, the J end by 5 bases, with 16 bases between. The CDR3 DNA sequence: TGTGCCAGCTCACCAGGGGGGCTAGCGGCTGACAATGAGCAGTTCTTC. Amino acid sequence: CASSPGGLAADNEQFF.

The V and J genes are TRBV7-9 and TRBJ2-3, with no clear D. Germline lookup yields CDR1 SEHNR and CDR2 FQNEAQ (reference sequence). The CDR3 is made up of 13 amino acids. Between the trimmed V and J ends, which lost 2 bases and 6 bases, there was a span of 9 bases. The CDR3 reads CASSLSPADTQYF. In DNA, the CDR3 is TGTGCCAGCAGCTTAAGTCCGGCTGATACGCAGTATTTT.

This chain links TRBV2 with TRBJ1-5; 9 bases agree with TRBD1. V lost 4 bases and J lost 6; bases outside the gene matches: 7. This CDR3 is built from 15 residues. Germline CDR1 and CDR2: SNHLY and FYNNEI. CDR3 region: CASSVRGTGSQPQHF. The CDR3 nucleotides read TGTGCCAGCAGTGTAAGGGGGACAGGGTCTCAGCCCCAGCATTTT.

This chain connects TRBV5-8 to TRBJ2-7; TRBD1 agrees at 8 bases. V shed 3 bases, J shed 5 bases, and the junction held 10 bases outside the gene matches. CDR1 is SGHTS and CDR2 is YDEGEE in the germline V gene. The CDR3 runs to 15 residues. The CDR3, as DNA: TGTGCCAGCAGCTACACCCCGGACAGGGCCCACGAGCAGTACTTC. This gives the protein CASSYTPDRAHEQYF.

The V and J genes are TRBV6-6 and TRBJ1-4, with D hard to call. The V and J ends lost 5 bases and 7 bases respectively, with 8 bases between them. CDR1 MNHNY and CDR2 SVGAGI come from the germline V gene (reference sequence). The CDR3 spans 12 residues. The CDR3 loop is CASSPGAEKLFF. The CDR3 DNA follows: TGTGCCAGCAGTCCCGGAGCTGAAAAACTGTTTTTT.

A word on this clone: Its ends do not fully match the called genes, so a read error is possible. The chain has TRBV7-2 and TRBJ2-3, with 8 bases fitting TRBD2. This CDR3 has 15 amino acids. Germline-derived CDR1 and CDR2 are SGHTA and FQGNSA. This CDR3 is CASRLAGPSTDTQYF. In nucleotides, the CDR3 is TGTGCCAGCAGGTTAGCGGGACCTAGCACAGATACGCAGTATTTT.

This chain connects TRBV4-3 to TRBJ1-5; D is ambiguous. The CDR3 spans 13 residues. The V end lost 0 bases, the J end lost 5 bases, and 5 bases lay between the germline ends. Germline V lookup: CDR1 LGHNA, CDR2 YSLEER. The CDR3 region is CASSQEAHQPQHF. The CDR3 bases are TGCGCCAGCAGCCAAGAAGCCCATCAGCCCCAGCATTTT.

The rearrangement joins TRBV10-1 to TRBJ1-2, with D perhaps matching TRBD1 (6 bases). Trimming shortened V by 8 bases and J by 2 bases, and 12 bases separated the two germline ends. CDR1 is WNHNN, CDR2 SYGVQD, per germline (reference sequence). The CDR3 has 13 amino acids. CDR3 nucleotide sequence: TGCGCCAGCTCTACCGGGACAAACTATGGCTACACCTTC. It codes for CASSTGTNYGYTF.

The J gene is TRBJ1-5, the V gene TRBV5-5; perhaps TRBD1 as D (5 bases). Trimming cost V 3 bases and J 0 bases, with 10 bases left between them. Germline-derived CDR1 and CDR2 are SGHKS and YYEKEE (reference sequence). The CDR3 has 15 amino acids. Here the CDR3 reads CASSSHGGSNQPQHF. For the CDR3, the DNA is TGTGCCAGCAGCTCCCACGGGGGTAGCAATCAGCCCCAGCATTTT.

This chain links TRBV10-1 with TRBJ1-4; D is undetermined. The CDR3 loop spans 14 amino acids. V was pared by 3 bases and J by 8 bases, with 13 bases between. Germline values: CDR1 WNHNN, CDR2 SYGVQD (reference sequence). CDR3 sequence (DNA): TGCGCCAGCAGTGATCGCGGAAGAGGAGAAAAACTGTTTTTT. Translating gives CASSDRGRGEKLFF.

The CDR3 loop reads CASSLDGEPSGVYNEQFF. The CDR3 nucleotides read TGTGCCAGCAGCTTAGACGGGGAGCCTAGCGGGGTCTACAATGAGCAGTTCTTC. The chain combines TRBV11-2 with TRBJ2-1, with 9 bases that match TRBD2. This CDR3 is 18 amino acids long. Germline assignment: CDR1 SGHAT and CDR2 FQNNGV. Germline trimming cut 0 bases from V and 3 bases from J; bases unmatched to any gene: 9.

The V and J genes are TRBV4-2 and TRBJ1-2; 8 positions agree with TRBD1. CDR1 LGHNA and CDR2 YNFKEQ come from the germline V gene. This CDR3 is 16 amino acids long. Trimming removed 0 bases from V and 7 bases from J; junction bases left unmatched: 10. CDR3 coding DNA: TGTGCCAGCAGCCAAGAATGGCGGCAGGGGGCGATTGGCTACACCTTC. This sequence encodes CASSQEWRQGAIGYTF.

This chain links TRBV11-3 with TRBJ2-2, with D uncertain. Germline CDR1 SGHNT, CDR2 YENEEA. This CDR3 contains 16 residues. Between the trimmed V and J ends, which lost 1 base and 5 bases, there was a span of 14 bases. DNA for the CDR3: TGTGCCAGCAGCTTAGGCCACGGCTCCCCAACCGGGGAGCTGTTTTTT. As protein: CASSLGHGSPTGELFF.

The chain links TRBV2 to TRBJ2-5; D may be TRBD2 (7 bases). This CDR3 comprises 16 residues. V was clipped by 7 bases and J by 5 bases, with 23 bases between them. From germline, CDR1 is SNHLY and CDR2 FYNNEI. CDR3 sequence reads: CASTLFRAKGGETQYF. The CDR3, as DNA: TGTGCCAGCACCCTTTTCCGGGCCAAGGGGGGGGAGACCCAGTACTTC. Full variable domain (remainder filled in from reference TRBV2 and TRBJ2-5): EPEVTQTPSHQVTQMGQEVILRCVPISNHLYFYWYRQILGQKVEFLVSFYNNEISEKSEIFDDQFSVERPDGSNFTLKIRSTKLEDSAMYFCASTLFRAKGGETQYFGPGTRLLVL.

There are a few counts of this clone. V and J are TRBV27 and TRBJ1-6; D is ambiguous. CDR3 length: 14 residues. V was trimmed by 3 bases and J by 7 bases, leaving 10 bases between them. The germline V gene has CDR1 MNHEY and CDR2 SMNVEV (reference sequence). CDR3 coding DNA: TGTGCCAGCAGTTTCGGTGGGTGGAATTCACCCCTCCACTTT. Translation gives CASSFGGWNSPLHF.

The chain joins TRBV5-1 to TRBJ2-3; D gene uncertain. Trimming took off 1 base at V and 4 bases at J, with 13 bases between the two ends. Germline V gene sequence: CDR1 SGHRS, CDR2 YFSETQ. CDR3 length equals 15 residues. CDR3 loop: CASSLQDLRPDTQYF. The CDR3 DNA reads as TGCGCCAGCAGCTTGCAGGACCTGAGGCCAGATACGCAGTATTTT.

V is TRBV19 and J is TRBJ1-6; D is uncertain. V dropped 0 bases and J dropped 10 bases, with 13 bases sitting between them. Germline-derived CDR1 and CDR2 are LNHDA and SQIVND (reference sequence). This CDR3 region has 15 residues. As DNA, the CDR3 is TGTGCCAGTAGTATAGATGAGGGAGAGGAGTCACCCCTCCACTTT. It translates to CASSIDEGEESPLHF.

The genes are TRBV19 and TRBJ1-2; TRBD1 matches at 7 bases. V lost 10 bases and J lost 3; bases outside the gene matches: 14. Germline V lookup: CDR1 LNHDA, CDR2 SQIVND (reference sequence). This CDR3 is built from 15 residues. This CDR3 is CAIRGGRGADYGYTF. As DNA, the CDR3 is TGTGCCATCAGGGGGGGACGGGGGGCGGACTATGGCTACACCTTC. Combining the CDR3 with reference TRBV19 and TRBJ1-2 gives the whole variable domain DGGITQSPKYLFRKEGQNVTLSCEQNLNHDAMYWYRQDPGQGLRLIYYSQIVNDFQKGDIAEGYSVSREKKESFPLTVTSAQKNPTAFYLCAIRGGRGADYGYTFGSGTRLTVV.

This clone showed up just a few times. CDR3 coding DNA: TGTGCCAGCAGCTTATCCCCAGGGGGATCCTACGAGCAGTACTTC. Its protein is CASSLSPGGSYEQYF. The V and J genes are TRBV7-2 and TRBJ2-7; 7 nucleotides agree with TRBD1. The CDR3 totals 15 residues. Unmatched junction bases numbered 5, after V lost 2 bases and J lost 1 base. The germline V gene has CDR1 SGHTA and CDR2 FQGNSA.